Presented here are 24 T cell receptor beta chains from one specimen sequenced in a study of control samples from healthy donors and cancer patients (dated by TCRdb to the early 2020s). The library came from the immunoSEQ multiplex PCR assay. TCRdb carries this immuneACCESS record with in-frame sequences only. Its versions omit some clonotypes, under half of them owing to an unresolved V gene in the studies checked, with the rest unexplained. This sample gives about 140,000 clones in total; 94% of them show up just once. The ten most abundant clones make up approximately 14% of the sample. Sequencing was carried out using blood. The origin of the receptors is a man aged 35 to 55 in good health.

This rearrangement joins TRBV4-3 to TRBJ1-6, with D unresolved. The CDR3 loop spans 12 amino acids. The germline V gene encodes CDR1 LGHNA and CDR2 YSLEER. The V and J ends lost 3 bases and 7 bases respectively, with 4 bases between them. The CDR3 region has the DNA TGCGCCAGCAGCCAGGACAATTCACCCCTCCACTTT. Its protein is CASSQDNSPLHF.

The J gene is TRBJ2-7, the V gene TRBV7-2, with D perhaps matching TRBD1 (5 bases). Trimming removed 5 bases from V and 5 bases from J, with 13 bases in between. Germline CDR1 reads SGHTA; CDR2 reads FQGNSA. The CDR3 contains 13 residues. This CDR3 is CASSPDTYDEQYF. In nucleotides, the CDR3 is TGTGCCAGCAGCCCGGACACCTACGACGAGCAGTACTTC.

The chain recombines TRBV11-3 with TRBJ2-1, with 15 bases that match TRBD2. From germline, CDR1 is SGHNT and CDR2 YENEEA. CDR3 size: 17 residues. V gave up 5 bases and J gave up 2 bases; unmatched junction bases: 4. The CDR3 here is CASSPRTSGRAYNEQFF. In DNA form, the CDR3 reads TGTGCCAGCAGCCCGCGGACTAGCGGGAGGGCCTACAATGAGCAGTTCTTC.

CDR3: CASSPTEYEQYF. The CDR3 nucleotides read TGTGCCAGCTCACCGACAGAATACGAGCAGTACTTC. The chain uses TRBV18 and TRBJ2-7; TRBD1 might be the D (5 bases). The CDR3 covers 12 residues. CDR1 is KGHSH, CDR2 LQKENI, per germline. Trimming left V 3 bases short and J 4 bases short, with 7 bases between.

The gene calls are TRBV28 and TRBJ1-3; D ambiguous. This CDR3 is built from 14 residues. V dropped 3 bases and J dropped 6 bases, with 12 bases sitting between them. From germline, CDR1 is MDHEN and CDR2 SYDVKM. CDR3 sequence: CASSLVGRPNTIYF. In nucleotides, the CDR3 is TGTGCCAGCAGTTTGGTTGGCAGACCAAACACCATATATTTT.

V gene TRBV28 combines with J gene TRBJ1-1, with D perhaps TRBD1 (6 bases). In germline, CDR1 is MDHEN, CDR2 SYDVKM. Trimming cost V 8 bases and J 1 base, with 14 bases left between them. This CDR3 region has 14 residues. DNA of the CDR3: TGTGCCAGCCGGTACCCCAGGGGGAACACTGAAGCTTTCTTT. It translates to CASRYPRGNTEAFF.

This clone has just one count. The rearrangement joins TRBV13 to TRBJ2-1; the match to TRBD2 covers 9 bases. Germline V gene data show CDR1 as PRHDT and CDR2 as FYEKMQ (reference sequence). V dropped 2 bases and J dropped 5; count of bases not matched to a gene: 4. The CDR3 has 15 amino acids. The CDR3 sequence: CASSLIAGENNEQFF. The CDR3 nucleotides read TGTGCCAGCAGCTTAATAGCGGGAGAAAACAATGAGCAGTTCTTC.

This clone has a single count. The J gene is TRBJ2-7, the V gene TRBV15; possibly TRBD2 for D (5 bases). Germline V gene data show CDR1 as LNHNV and CDR2 as YYDKDF (reference sequence). Deletions cut 5 bases from V and 2 bases from J, with 10 bases between. The CDR3 extends over 13 amino acids. In nucleotides, the CDR3 is TGTGCCACCAGCGTCGGGGTTACCTACGAGCAGTACTTC. This translates into CATSVGVTYEQYF.

The rearrangement links TRBV7-2 to TRBJ1-2; 12 bases are a match to TRBD1. Germline CDR1 reads SGHTA; CDR2 reads FQGNSA. Unmatched junction bases numbered 8, after V lost 7 bases and J lost 2 bases. CDR3 length: 16 amino acids. The CDR3 DNA reads as TGTGCCAGCAACAACTGGGACAGGGGGCGCAACTATGGCTACACCTTC. It translates to CASNNWDRGRNYGYTF.

The sample holds one count of this clone. The rearrangement joins TRBV3-1 (or the pseudogene TRBV3-2) to TRBJ2-7; D call uncertain. Trimming cost V 3 bases and J 2 bases, with 14 bases left between them. This CDR3 has 15 amino acids. Germline-derived CDR1 and CDR2 are LGHDT and YNNKEL (reference sequence). The CDR3 region is CASSQYESLTYEQYF. The CDR3 DNA is TGTGCCAGCAGCCAGTACGAGTCTTTGACCTACGAGCAGTACTTC.

This chain uses TRBV9 with TRBJ1-2; a possible D gene is TRBD1 (6 bases). Per germline, CDR1 SGDLS and CDR2 YYNGEE. Trimming shortened V by 6 bases and J by 8 bases, and 17 bases separated the two germline ends. The CDR3 is 13 residues long. CDR3 sequence (DNA): TGTGCCAGCACCCCTGGGGGGCTCGGAGGCTACACCTTC. It is translated as CASTPGGLGGYTF.

V is TRBV10-3 and J is TRBJ2-7; D may be TRBD1 (6 bases). There are 16 residues in the CDR3. Per germline, CDR1 ENHRY and CDR2 SYGVKD. Between the trimmed V and J ends, which lost 6 bases and 3 bases, there was a span of 21 bases. In nucleotides, the CDR3 is TGTGCCATCAGCACAATCTCAGGGGTCTCGGGCTACGAGCAGTACTTC. Amino acid sequence: CAISTISGVSGYEQYF.

The rearrangement links TRBV10-3 to TRBJ1-6; D possibly corresponds to TRBD1 (5 bases). CDR3 size: 15 residues. Trimming removed 0 bases at V and 7 bases at J, with 10 bases between. Per the germline V gene, CDR1 is ENHRY and CDR2 is SYGVKD. In nucleotides, the CDR3 is TGTGCCATCAGTGAGTCTAGGGGCGGAAATTCACCCCTCCACTTT. Amino acid sequence: CAISESRGGNSPLHF.

The J gene is TRBJ1-5, the V gene TRBV2; D is perhaps TRBD1 (6 bases). Germline CDR1 SNHLY, CDR2 FYNNEI. V was shortened by 2 bases and J by 3 bases, with 11 bases between the two germline ends. This CDR3 region has 15 residues. The CDR3 DNA sequence: TGTGCCAGCAGTGAATTGCAGGGGTCCAATCAGCCCCAGCATTTT. This sequence encodes CASSELQGSNQPQHF.

The chain recombines TRBV24-1 with TRBJ1-2, with 11 positions matching TRBD1. Germline V gives CDR1 KGHDR, CDR2 SFDVKD. This CDR3 has 15 amino acids. With 4 bases clipped from V and 5 bases from J, the junction kept 5 bases outside the gene matches. The CDR3 DNA reads as TGTGCCACCAGTGACCCCGGACAGGGGGCGTATGGCTACACCTTC. Protein: CATSDPGQGAYGYTF.

The chain recombines TRBV28 with TRBJ2-4; D is unclear. CDR1 and CDR2 from the germline V gene are MDHEN and SYDVKM. V shed 5 bases and J shed 3 bases, with 14 bases lying between them. The CDR3 runs to 15 residues. The CDR3 nucleotides are TGTGCCAGCAGTCGGACCGCCGGCGGCAAAAACATTCAGTACTTC. Protein sequence: CASSRTAGGKNIQYF. Based on the CDR3 plus reference TRBV28 and TRBJ2-4, the full variable domain is DVKVTQSSRYLVKRTGEKVFLECVQDMDHENMFWYRQDPGLGLRLIYFSYDVKMKEKGDIPEGYSVSREKKERFSLILESASTNQTSMYLCASSRTAGGKNIQYFGAGTRLSVL.

V usage is TRBV4-1 and J usage is TRBJ2-7; possibly TRBD1 for D (5 bases). V lost 1 base and J lost 0, with 13 bases in between. Germline V CDR1 and CDR2: MGHRA, YSYEKL. The CDR3 runs 16 residues. The CDR3 spells CASSQGQGQSSYEQYF. The CDR3 nucleotides are TGCGCCAGCAGCCAAGGCCAGGGCCAGAGCTCCTACGAGCAGTACTTC.

This chain's CDR3 is CASSLNRHTEAFF. The CDR3 DNA is TGTGCCAGCAGCTTAAATCGGCACACTGAAGCTTTCTTT. The chain uses TRBV11-2 and TRBJ1-1; D gene uncertain. The CDR3 is 13 residues long. Germline V gives CDR1 SGHAT, CDR2 FQNNGV. V lost 2 bases and J 3 bases, leaving 7 bases between the germline ends.

The chain recombines TRBV15 with TRBJ1-1; possibly TRBD1 for D (6 bases). Trimming removed 1 base from V and 3 bases from J, with 21 bases in between. This CDR3 comprises 18 residues. Germline-derived CDR1 and CDR2 are LNHNV and YYDKDF (reference sequence). CDR3 DNA sequence: TGTGCCACCAGCAGAGCCGGACTGTCATGGGGGGGCGACACTGAAGCTTTCTTT. Residues: CATSRAGLSWGGDTEAFF. The whole variable domain, filled in from reference TRBV15 and TRBJ1-1, reads DAMVIQNPRYQVTQFGKPVTLSCSQTLNHNVMYWYQQKSSQAPKLLFHYYDKDFNNEADTPDNFQSRRPNTSFCFLDIRSPGLGDTAMYLCATSRAGLSWGGDTEAFFGQGTRLTVV.

The J gene is TRBJ1-1, the V gene TRBV7-9; D not certain. The germline CDR1 and CDR2 sequences are SEHNR and FQNEAQ (reference sequence). The CDR3 length is 17 residues. V was clipped by 3 bases and J by 0 bases, with 17 bases between them. The CDR3 sequence: CASSLGRGSFMNTEAFF. The CDR3 DNA sequence: TGTGCCAGCAGCTTGGGGAGAGGAAGTTTCATGAACACTGAAGCTTTCTTT.

The chain employs TRBV15 and TRBJ2-2; TRBD1 matches at 7 bases. The CDR3 contains 15 residues. The germline gives CDR1 LNHNV, CDR2 YYDKDF (reference sequence). V lost 0 bases and J lost 4; bases outside the gene matches: 2. CDR3 residues: CATSRDGDSTGELFF. In DNA, the CDR3 is TGTGCCACCAGCAGAGATGGGGACAGCACCGGGGAGCTGTTTTTT.

V gene TRBV7-9 combines with J gene TRBJ1-1, with D hard to call. Trimming stripped 7 bases from V and 6 bases from J, with 9 bases between. The CDR3 sequence is 11 residues long. The V gene's germline CDR1 is SEHNR and CDR2 FQNEAQ (reference sequence). The CDR3 region is CASTPHPEAFF. CDR3 nucleotide sequence: TGTGCCAGCACCCCTCATCCTGAAGCTTTCTTT.

The rearrangement uses TRBV5-1 and TRBJ2-7; D is perhaps TRBD1 or TRBD2 (5 bases each). In germline, CDR1 is SGHRS, CDR2 YFSETQ. The CDR3 has 14 residues. V lost 2 bases and J 0 bases, leaving 9 bases between the germline ends. CDR3 amino acids: CASSFSGSSYEQYF. The DNA for the CDR3 is TGCGCCAGCAGCTTTTCAGGGAGCTCCTACGAGCAGTACTTC.

The chain links TRBV6-5 to TRBJ1-2, with unresolved D. Trimming shortened V by 6 bases and J by 8 bases, and 13 bases separated the two germline ends. There are 12 residues in the CDR3. CDR1 MNHEY and CDR2 SVGAGI come from the germline V gene. CDR3 sequence (DNA): TGTGCCAGCAGAGACAATTTCAGCGGCTACACCTTC. Its translation: CASRDNFSGYTF.